This T cell receptor beta chain was retrieved from a study of blood T cells in healthy people across ages. General study points: The fall in TCR beta diversity per million T cells was roughly linear with age. The donors' CMV status was not determined, possibly confounding changes in expanded clonotypes.

In regard to this clonotype: Its antigen is undetermined.

Germline V lookup: CDR1 LGHDT, CDR2 YNNKEL (reference sequence). The CDR3 is 14 residues long. V shed 3 bases and J 8 bases; nucleotides not matched to a gene: 6. Next came a second PCR, run for about 7 to 12 cycles, which used a sample-barcoded 5' primer along with a J-beta primer mix. Each CDR3 protein gets one entry after TCRdb re-called the 5' RACE reads with MiXCR. Of some 1.5 million distinct CDR3 sequences in the sample, about 28% were seen once. Each sample gave at least 6.5 million isolated PBMCs. Each sample yielded at least 6 micrograms of PBMC total RNA. J is TRBJ1-5 and V is TRBV3-1; TRBD1 aligns across 8 bases. The specimen sequenced was blood. The receptor was derived from a woman aged 25 to 45 in good health. DNA of the CDR3: TGTGCCAGCAGCCATACAGGGGGTGCGAAGCCCCAGCATTTT. This encodes CASSHTGGAKPQHF.